Below, 22 T cell receptor beta chains from the same sample are listed, as sequenced in a study of blood T cells in healthy people across ages. The authors ran a second PCR of about 6 to 11 cycles using a sample-barcoded 5' primer and a J-beta primer mix. A single record per CDR3 protein comes from TCRdb applying MiXCR to the 5' RACE reads. The table records 1.5 million to 2 million distinct CDR3 sequences, about 28% of them present only once. The specimen sequenced was blood. All receptors derive from a woman in her 30s in good health.

This clonotype is a singleton in its sample. The chain recombines TRBV7-8 with TRBJ2-2; 8 bases map to TRBD2. The CDR3 is made up of 14 amino acids. The V gene's germline CDR1 is SGHVS and CDR2 FQNEAQ. The ends lost 3 bases at V and 6 bases at J; junction bases unmatched: 3. CDR3 in amino acids: CASSFVAGSGELFF. The CDR3 DNA reads TGTGCCAGCAGCTTTGTAGCGGGATCCGGGGAGCTGTTTTTT.

V usage is TRBV12-3 or TRBV12-4 and J usage is TRBJ2-7; 8 bases map to TRBD2. V dropped 7 bases and J dropped 4; count of bases not matched to a gene: 12. CDR3 length: 15 amino acids. The CDR3 region is CASTLGLVGRYEQYF. The CDR3 nucleotides are TGTGCCAGCACCTTGGGACTAGTGGGCCGGTACGAGCAGTACTTC.

In the case of this clonotype: Since a much larger clone is just one base distant, this may be a read error. V usage is TRBV12-3 or TRBV12-4 and J usage is TRBJ2-5; D remains ambiguous. This CDR3 is 13 amino acids long. CDR3 loop: CASSYGNQEAQYF. Here the CDR3 DNA reads TGTGCCAGCAGTTACGGTAACCAAGAGGCCCAGTACTTC.

This clonotype appeared once. The CDR3, as DNA: TGCGCCAGCAGTCGCGAGGGGGCGAGGAACACTGAAGCTTTCTTT. Its translation is CASSREGARNTEAFF. V usage is TRBV5-1 and J usage is TRBJ1-1, with 7 bases that match TRBD1. The CDR3 runs to 15 residues. CDR1 is SGHRS and CDR2 is YFSETQ in the germline V gene. With 5 bases clipped from V and 1 base from J, the junction kept 8 bases outside the gene matches.

The chain joins TRBV29-1 to TRBJ2-1, with 10 bases matching TRBD2. Germline V gene data show CDR1 as SQVTM and CDR2 as ANQGSEA. This CDR3 has 13 amino acids. Trimming took 8 bases from V and 9 from J; bases not matched to a gene: 10. The CDR3 nucleotides read TGCAGCTTCCAAAGCGGGAGGGCGGTTGAGCAGTTCTTC. This gives the protein CSFQSGRAVEQFF.

With regard to this clonotype: At one end the junction does not follow the germline gene, possibly because of a read error. This rearrangement joins TRBV12-3 or TRBV12-4 to TRBJ2-3, with D possibly being TRBD1 or TRBD2 (6 bases each). The CDR3 runs 15 residues. CDR3 sequence reads: CASSLGGLGTDAQYF. CDR3 DNA: TGCGCCAGCAGTTTAGGGGGGCTAGGCACAGATGCGCAGTATTTT.

Ten or more counts support this clonotype. V and J are TRBV2 and TRBJ2-5; 8 bases line up with TRBD1. Trimming at V came to 8 bases and at J to 4 bases, leaving 3 bases not matched to a gene. Germline V CDR1 and CDR2: SNHLY, FYNNEI. The CDR3 consists of 12 residues. CDR3 sequence: CASGQGRETQYF. As DNA, the CDR3 is TGTGCCAGCGGACAGGGTCGAGAGACCCAGTACTTC.

The chain couples TRBV7-9 to TRBJ2-1; D is perhaps TRBD2 (6 bases). In germline, CDR1 is SEHNR, CDR2 FQNEAQ (reference sequence). V lost 5 bases and J lost 7, with 21 bases in between. CDR3 length equals 16 residues. The CDR3 loop is CASSVGLGVAENEQFF. In DNA form, the CDR3 reads TGTGCCAGCAGCGTAGGGTTAGGGGTAGCGGAGAATGAGCAGTTCTTC. Combining the CDR3 with reference TRBV7-9 and TRBJ2-1 gives the whole variable domain DTGVSQNPRHKITKRGQNVTFRCDPISEHNRLYWYRQTLGQGPEFLTYFQNEAQLEKSRLLSDRFSAERPKGSFSTLEIQRTEQGDSAMYLCASSVGLGVAENEQFFGPGTRLTVL.

The J gene is TRBJ1-5, the V gene TRBV29-1; D uncertain. Trimming removed 4 bases at V and 5 bases at J, with 15 bases between. CDR3 length equals 14 residues. The germline V gene encodes CDR1 SQVTM and CDR2 ANQGSEA. The CDR3 spells CSVAVGDWDQPQHF. The DNA for the CDR3 is TGCAGCGTTGCAGTAGGAGATTGGGATCAGCCCCAGCATTTT.

There are a few counts of this clonotype. The chain uses TRBV29-1 and TRBJ2-1; 11 positions match TRBD1. This CDR3 spans 15 amino acids. V trimming: 6 bases; J trimming: 1 base; junction bases outside the gene matches: 5. Germline-derived CDR1 and CDR2 are SQVTM and ANQGSEA. CDR3: CSVGQGARSYNEQFF. In DNA, the CDR3 is TGCAGCGTCGGACAGGGGGCGCGTTCCTACAATGAGCAGTTCTTC.

This clonotype appeared a few times. The chain is built from TRBV29-1 and TRBJ2-3; 7 nucleotides match TRBD2. With V trimmed by 6 bases and J by 5 bases, 11 bases remained unmatched. This CDR3 has 14 residues. The germline V gene encodes CDR1 SQVTM and CDR2 ANQGSEA. The CDR3 region has the DNA TGCAGCGTGATAACGGGGGGTAATGGAGATACGCAGTATTTT. Translated, it gives CSVITGGNGDTQYF.

Points on this clonotype: A much larger clone differs by one base, so this may be a read error. The CDR3 DNA reads TGTGCCAGCAGCCTCTTACAGGGATCGCCCTACAATGAGCAGTACTTC. This translates into CASSLLQGSPYNEQYF. This chain links TRBV9 with TRBJ2-7; TRBD1 is a possible D gene (6 bases). The germline V gene encodes CDR1 SGDLS and CDR2 YYNGEE. Between the trimmed V and J ends, which lost 4 bases and 7 bases, there was a span of 24 bases. The CDR3 runs 16 residues.

The chain joins TRBV27 to TRBJ2-1; the D is unclear. The CDR3 has 14 amino acids. V was trimmed by 6 bases and J by 7 bases, leaving 16 bases between them. Germline V lookup: CDR1 MNHEY, CDR2 SMNVEV (reference sequence). The CDR3 sequence: CASSNNWSANEQFF. The DNA of the CDR3 is TGTGCCAGCAGCAATAATTGGTCTGCTAATGAGCAGTTCTTC.

This clonotype was recorded a few times. The V call is TRBV6-2 or TRBV6-3, the J call TRBJ2-5, with 10 bases aligning to TRBD1. Trimming at V came to 5 bases and at J to 3 bases, leaving 6 bases not matched to a gene. There are 15 residues in the CDR3. Germline V gene data show CDR1 as MNHEY and CDR2 as SVGEGT. CDR3 DNA sequence: TGTGCCAGCAGTCGACAGGGGGCGGGAGAAGAGACCCAGTACTTC. The encoded protein is CASSRQGAGEETQYF.

This clonotype was recorded many times. The chain has TRBV12-3 or TRBV12-4 and TRBJ2-5; no reliable D call. The CDR3 has 16 amino acids. V dropped 4 bases and J dropped 4 bases, with 19 bases sitting between them. The CDR3 nucleotides are TGTGCCAGCAGTTCCTCTGGCAGGCCCTGGGTAGAGACCCAGTACTTC. It codes for CASSSSGRPWVETQYF.

This chain connects TRBV5-1 to TRBJ2-3, with 8 bases identical to TRBD2. The V gene's germline CDR1 is SGHRS and CDR2 YFSETQ. Trimming cost V 5 bases and J 0 bases; bases outside gene matches: 8. The CDR3 runs 16 residues. The CDR3 here is CASRGCSGGSTDTQYF. The CDR3 nucleotides read TGCGCCAGCAGAGGGTGCAGCGGGGGTAGCACAGATACGCAGTATTTT.

This clonotype was counted only a few times. The chain employs TRBV6-4 and TRBJ2-1; 8 bases align to TRBD2. Germline V gene sequence: CDR1 MRHNA, CDR2 SNTAGT. CDR3 length: 15 amino acids. The V gene end was trimmed by 3 bases and the J gene end by 6 bases; junction bases not matched to a gene: 7. The CDR3 loop is CASSDNGGASNEQFF. In DNA form, the CDR3 reads TGTGCCAGCAGTGATAACGGGGGGGCTAGCAATGAGCAGTTCTTC.

The genes are TRBV28 and TRBJ1-6; no clear D gene. V was shortened by 3 bases and J by 7 bases, with 10 bases between the two germline ends. Germline V gene data show CDR1 as MDHEN and CDR2 as SYDVKM. The CDR3 loop spans 14 amino acids. CDR3 nucleotides: TGTGCCAGCAGTTTTACCGGGAGCAATTCACCCCTCCACTTT. This gives the protein CASSFTGSNSPLHF.

This clonotype was counted between two and nine times. The CDR3 DNA reads as TGTGCCAGCAGTGAATTAGGTAATGCCTACGAGCAGTACTTC. Protein product: CASSELGNAYEQYF. The chain couples TRBV25-1 to TRBJ2-7, with D uncertain. In germline, CDR1 is MGHDK, CDR2 SYGVNS. The CDR3 runs to 14 residues. The ends were cut back, 1 base at V and 2 bases at J, with 9 bases in the middle.

This clonotype came up a few times. The V call is TRBV5-1, the J call TRBJ2-1; 9 positions agree with TRBD1. V shed 0 bases, J shed 3 bases, and the junction held 10 bases outside the gene matches. Looked up from germline, CDR1 is SGHRS and CDR2 is YFSETQ. The CDR3 spans 18 residues. This CDR3 reads CASSLAGTGSFGYNEQFF. In DNA, the CDR3 is TGCGCCAGCAGCTTGGCGGGGACAGGGAGCTTCGGCTACAATGAGCAGTTCTTC.

The chain is built from TRBV7-2 and TRBJ2-3; no clear D. The length of the CDR3 is 14 residues. Looked up from germline, CDR1 is SGHTA and CDR2 is FQGNSA. V lost 4 bases and J lost 1, with 9 bases in between. CDR3 coding DNA: TGTGCCAGCAGCTCCCTGTATCGCACAGATACGCAGTATTTT. Its translation is CASSSLYRTDTQYF.

V usage is TRBV7-2 and J usage is TRBJ2-7; D is perhaps TRBD2 (5 bases). The CDR3 runs to 14 residues. V was cut by 4 bases and J by 12 bases, with 22 bases left in between. In germline, CDR1 is SGHTA, CDR2 FQGNSA. The CDR3: CASSYERTVRDRYF. The DNA of the CDR3 is TGTGCCAGCAGCTATGAGCGGACCGTACGGGATCGGTACTTC.